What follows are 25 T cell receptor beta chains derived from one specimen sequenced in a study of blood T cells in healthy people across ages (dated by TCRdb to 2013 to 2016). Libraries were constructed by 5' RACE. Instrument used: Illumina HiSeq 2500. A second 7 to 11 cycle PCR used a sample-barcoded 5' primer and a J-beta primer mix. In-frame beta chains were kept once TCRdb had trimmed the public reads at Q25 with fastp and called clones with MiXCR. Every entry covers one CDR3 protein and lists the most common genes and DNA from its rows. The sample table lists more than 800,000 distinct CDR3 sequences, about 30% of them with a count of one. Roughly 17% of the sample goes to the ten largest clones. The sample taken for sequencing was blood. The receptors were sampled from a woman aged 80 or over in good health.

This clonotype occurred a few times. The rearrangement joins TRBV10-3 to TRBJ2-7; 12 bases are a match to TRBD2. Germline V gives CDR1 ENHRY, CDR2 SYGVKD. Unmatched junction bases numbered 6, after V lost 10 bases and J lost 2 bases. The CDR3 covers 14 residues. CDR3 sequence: CATASSGGAYEQYF. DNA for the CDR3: TGTGCCACCGCTTCTAGCGGGGGGGCCTACGAGCAGTACTTC.

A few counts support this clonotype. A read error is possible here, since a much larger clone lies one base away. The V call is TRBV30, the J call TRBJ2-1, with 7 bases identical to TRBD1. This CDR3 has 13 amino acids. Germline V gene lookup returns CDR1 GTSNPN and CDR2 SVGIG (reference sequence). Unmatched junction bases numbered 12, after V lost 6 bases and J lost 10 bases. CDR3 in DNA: TGTGCCTGTACCGGGGACAGCTCCTACGAGCAGTTCTTC. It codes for CACTGDSSYEQFF.

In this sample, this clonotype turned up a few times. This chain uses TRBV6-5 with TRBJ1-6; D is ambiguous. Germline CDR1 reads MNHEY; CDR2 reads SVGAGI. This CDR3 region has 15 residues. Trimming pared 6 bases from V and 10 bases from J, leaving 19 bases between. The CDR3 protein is CASSLRPTLGSPLHF. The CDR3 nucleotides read TGTGCCAGCAGCCTTCGACCCACGCTAGGGTCACCCCTCCACTTT.

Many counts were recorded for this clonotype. In DNA form, the CDR3 reads TGCGCCAGCAGGGCGGAGGCTGGGGCCAACGTCCTGACTTTC. Translation: CASRAEAGANVLTF. The chain uses TRBV5-1 and TRBJ2-6; a weak D match, TRBD2 (5 bases). Trimming removed 5 bases at V and 2 bases at J, with 8 bases between. The CDR3 totals 14 residues. Germline V gives CDR1 SGHRS, CDR2 YFSETQ.

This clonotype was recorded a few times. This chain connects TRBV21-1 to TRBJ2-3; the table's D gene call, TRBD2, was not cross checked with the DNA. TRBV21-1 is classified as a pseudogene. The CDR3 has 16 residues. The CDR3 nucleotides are TGTGCCAGCAGCAAAGTGGGCCGTATTAGCACAGATACGCAGTATTTT. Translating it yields CASSKVGRISTDTQYF.

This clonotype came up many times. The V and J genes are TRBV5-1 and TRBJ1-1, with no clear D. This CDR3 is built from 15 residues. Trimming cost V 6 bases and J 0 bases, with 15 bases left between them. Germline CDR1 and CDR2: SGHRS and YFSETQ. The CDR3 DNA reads TGCGCCAGCAACCCTAGGCGAAGGGTGAACACTGAAGCTTTCTTT. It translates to CASNPRRRVNTEAFF. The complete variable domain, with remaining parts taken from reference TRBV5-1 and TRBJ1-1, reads KAGVTQTPRYLIKTRGQQVTLSCSPISGHRSVSWYQQTPGQGLQFLFEYFSETQRNKGNFPGRFSGRQFSNSRSEMNVSTLELGDSALYLCASNPRRRVNTEAFFGQGTRLTVV.

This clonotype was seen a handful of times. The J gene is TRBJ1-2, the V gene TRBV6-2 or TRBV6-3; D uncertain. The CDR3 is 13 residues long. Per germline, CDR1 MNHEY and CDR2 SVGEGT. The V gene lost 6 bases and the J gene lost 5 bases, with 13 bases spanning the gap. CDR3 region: CASSLDAVYGYTF. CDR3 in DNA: TGTGCCAGCAGCCTGGACGCGGTTTATGGCTACACCTTC.

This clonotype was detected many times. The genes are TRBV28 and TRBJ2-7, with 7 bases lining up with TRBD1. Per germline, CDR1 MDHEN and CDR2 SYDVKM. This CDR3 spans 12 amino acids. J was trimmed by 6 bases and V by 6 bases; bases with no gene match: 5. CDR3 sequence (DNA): TGTGCCAGCAGAACAGGGGCCGGCGAGCAGTACTTC. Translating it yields CASRTGAGEQYF.

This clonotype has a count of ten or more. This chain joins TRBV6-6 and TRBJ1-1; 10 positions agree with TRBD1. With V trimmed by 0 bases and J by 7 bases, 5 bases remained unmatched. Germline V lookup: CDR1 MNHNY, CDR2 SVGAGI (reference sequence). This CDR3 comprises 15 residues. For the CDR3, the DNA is TGTGCCAGCAGTTACTCGGGACAGGGGACGGGTGAAGCTTTCTTT. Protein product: CASSYSGQGTGEAFF.

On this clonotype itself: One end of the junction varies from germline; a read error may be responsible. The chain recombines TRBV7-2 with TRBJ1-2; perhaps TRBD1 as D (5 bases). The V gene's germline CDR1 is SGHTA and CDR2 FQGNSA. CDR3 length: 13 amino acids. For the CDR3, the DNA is TGTGCCTGCAGAAAGTCAGGGTCGTGGGGCTACACCTTC. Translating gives CACRKSGSWGYTF.

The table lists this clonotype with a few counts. The CDR3 protein is CASSRHGTYEQYF. DNA for the CDR3: TGTGCCAGCAGTCGACACGGGACCTACGAGCAGTACTTC. The genes are TRBV2 and TRBJ2-7, with a weak D call TRBD2 (5 bases). Germline V gene lookup returns CDR1 SNHLY and CDR2 FYNNEI. CDR3 size: 13 residues. The V end lost 5 bases, the J end lost 2 bases, and 10 bases lay between the germline ends.

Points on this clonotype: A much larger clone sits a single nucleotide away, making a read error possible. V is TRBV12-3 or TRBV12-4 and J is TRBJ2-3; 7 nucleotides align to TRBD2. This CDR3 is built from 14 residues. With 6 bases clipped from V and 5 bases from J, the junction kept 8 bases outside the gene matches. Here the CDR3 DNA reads TGTGCCAGCAGGTTCTCGGGGGGTGGAGATACGCAGTATTTT. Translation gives CASRFSGGGDTQYF.

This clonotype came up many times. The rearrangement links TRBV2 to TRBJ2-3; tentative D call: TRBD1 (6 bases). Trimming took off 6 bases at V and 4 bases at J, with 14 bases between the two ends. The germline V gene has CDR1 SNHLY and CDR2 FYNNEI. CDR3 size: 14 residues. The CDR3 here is CASSVTGTADTQYF. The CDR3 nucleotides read TGTGCCAGCAGCGTCACAGGGACCGCAGATACGCAGTATTTT.

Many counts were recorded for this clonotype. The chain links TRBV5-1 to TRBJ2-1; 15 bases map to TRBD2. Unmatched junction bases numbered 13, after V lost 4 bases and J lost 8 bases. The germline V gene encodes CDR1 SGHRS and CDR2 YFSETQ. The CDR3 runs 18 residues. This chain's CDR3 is CASSAGLAGGLTPHEQFF. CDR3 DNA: TGCGCCAGCAGCGCCGGACTAGCGGGGGGGCTAACCCCCCATGAGCAGTTCTTC.

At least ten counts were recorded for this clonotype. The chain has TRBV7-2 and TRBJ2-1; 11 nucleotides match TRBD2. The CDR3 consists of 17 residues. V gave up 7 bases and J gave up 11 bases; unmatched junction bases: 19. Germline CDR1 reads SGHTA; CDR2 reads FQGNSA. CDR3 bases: TGTGCCAGCACCGTAGGCTTAAGTCTAGCGGGGGGTCCACAGCAGTTCTTC. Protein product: CASTVGLSLAGGPQQFF.

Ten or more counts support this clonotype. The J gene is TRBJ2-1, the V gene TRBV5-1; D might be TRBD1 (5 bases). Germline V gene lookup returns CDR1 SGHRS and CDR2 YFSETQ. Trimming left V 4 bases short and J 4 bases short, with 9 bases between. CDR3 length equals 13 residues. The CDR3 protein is CASSPDTYNEQFF. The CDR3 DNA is TGCGCCAGCAGCCCGGACACGTACAATGAGCAGTTCTTC.

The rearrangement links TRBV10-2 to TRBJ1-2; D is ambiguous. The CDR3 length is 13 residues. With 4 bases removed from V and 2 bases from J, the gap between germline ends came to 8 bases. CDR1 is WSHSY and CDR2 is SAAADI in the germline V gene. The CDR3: CASSGPLNYGYTF. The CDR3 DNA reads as TGCGCCAGCAGTGGTCCCCTAAACTATGGCTACACCTTC.

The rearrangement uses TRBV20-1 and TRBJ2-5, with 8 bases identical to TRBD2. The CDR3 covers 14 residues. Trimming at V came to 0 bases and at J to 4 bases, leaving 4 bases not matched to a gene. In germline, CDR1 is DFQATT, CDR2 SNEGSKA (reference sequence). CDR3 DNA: TGCAGTGCTAGAGACCTAGCGGGCCTAGAGACCCAGTACTTC. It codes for CSARDLAGLETQYF.

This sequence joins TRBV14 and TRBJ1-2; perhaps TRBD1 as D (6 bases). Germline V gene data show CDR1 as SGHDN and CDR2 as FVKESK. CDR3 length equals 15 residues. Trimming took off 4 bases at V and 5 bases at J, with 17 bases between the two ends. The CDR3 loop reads CASSPLSTGGYGYTF. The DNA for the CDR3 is TGTGCCAGCAGCCCCCTATCGACAGGTGGTTATGGCTACACCTTC.

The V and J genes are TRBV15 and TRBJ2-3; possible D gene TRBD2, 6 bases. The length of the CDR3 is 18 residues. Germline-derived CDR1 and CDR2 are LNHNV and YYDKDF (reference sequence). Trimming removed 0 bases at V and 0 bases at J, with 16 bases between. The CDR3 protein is CATSRDLGTGISTDTQYF. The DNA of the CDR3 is TGTGCCACCAGCAGAGATTTGGGGACTGGAATCAGCACAGATACGCAGTATTTT.

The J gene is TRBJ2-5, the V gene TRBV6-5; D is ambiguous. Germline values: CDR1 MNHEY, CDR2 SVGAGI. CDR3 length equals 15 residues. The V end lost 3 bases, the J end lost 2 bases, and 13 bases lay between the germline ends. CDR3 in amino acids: CASSYTLGYQETQYF. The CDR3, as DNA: TGTGCCAGCAGTTATACCCTCGGGTATCAAGAGACCCAGTACTTC.

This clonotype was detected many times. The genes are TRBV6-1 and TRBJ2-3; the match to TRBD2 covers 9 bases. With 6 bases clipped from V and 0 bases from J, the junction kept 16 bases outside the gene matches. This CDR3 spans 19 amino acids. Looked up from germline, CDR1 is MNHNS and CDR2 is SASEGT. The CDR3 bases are TGTGCCAGCAGGCCAAGGGGCGGGGGGGGATCCCGAAGCACAGATACGCAGTATTTT. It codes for CASRPRGGGGSRSTDTQYF.

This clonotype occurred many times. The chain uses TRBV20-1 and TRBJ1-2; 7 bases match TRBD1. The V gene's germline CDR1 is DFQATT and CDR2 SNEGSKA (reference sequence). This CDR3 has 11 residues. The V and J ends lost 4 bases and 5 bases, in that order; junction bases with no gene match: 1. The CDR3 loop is CSAKGQYGYTF. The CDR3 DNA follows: TGCAGTGCTAAGGGACAGTATGGCTACACCTTC.

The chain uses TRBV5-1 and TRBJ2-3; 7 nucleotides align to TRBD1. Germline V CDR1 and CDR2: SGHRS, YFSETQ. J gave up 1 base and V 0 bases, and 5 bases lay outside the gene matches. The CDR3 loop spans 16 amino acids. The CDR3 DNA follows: TGCGCCAGCAGCTTGGCTCCGGACAGGCGCACAGATACGCAGTATTTT. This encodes CASSLAPDRRTDTQYF.

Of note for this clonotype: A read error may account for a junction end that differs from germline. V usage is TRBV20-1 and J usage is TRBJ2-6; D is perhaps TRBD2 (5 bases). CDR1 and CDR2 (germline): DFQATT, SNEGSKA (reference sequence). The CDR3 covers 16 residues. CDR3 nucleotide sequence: TGCAGTGCTGGAGAGGGCAGCGTCTCTGGGGCCAACGTCCTGACTTTC. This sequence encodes CSAGEGSVSGANVLTF.